This T cell receptor (beta chain) was observed in a study of cytomegalovirus exposure and HLA in healthy donors. Study-wide findings and caveats: Most TCR beta V segments were productive about 90% or about 30% of the time in an earlier analysis. Near-uniform donor sequencing depth was presumed by presence/absence analyses.

Use of 60 Vbeta and 13 Jbeta primers characterized the PCR. Clones were sequenced by immunoSEQ multiplex PCR, and TCRdb holds only the in-frame ones, with some missing. The data hold 70,000 to 95,000 clones, with around 80% observed a single time. Details on this clone: The antigen is undetermined.

The sample taken for sequencing was PBMCs. This receptor was obtained from a man younger than 35 in good health and CMV-seronegative.

CDR3 protein: CASSMGRGRDEAFF. In nucleotides, the CDR3 is TGTGCCAGCAGCATGGGACGAGGGCGGGATGAAGCTTTCTTT. The rearrangement joins TRBV11-2 to TRBJ1-1; a possible D gene is TRBD1 (5 bases). V lost 5 bases and J 7 bases, leaving 17 bases between the germline ends. CDR1 is SGHAT and CDR2 is FQNNGV in the germline V gene. CDR3 length: 14 amino acids.